This TCR beta chain was captured in a study of CD8+CD57+ T cells in acquired aplastic anemia. Using genomic DNA as the template, TCR beta VDJ and CDR3 profiling was carried out. Via MiXCR, TCRdb re-called the reads, giving one row per CDR3 protein. The sample contains about 170,000 distinct CDR3 sequences, 35% to 55% of which appear only once. This clonotype was counted many times. V gave up 5 bases and J gave up 7 bases, with 11 bases separating them. CDR3 length: 13 amino acids. J is TRBJ2-2 and V is TRBV12-3 or TRBV12-4; D is undetermined. The specimen sequenced was sorted CD4+, CD8+, or CD8+CD57+ T cells (not recorded which) from PBMCs. The sequence was obtained from a human donor in good health. CDR3 coding DNA: TGTGCCAGCAGTGGTAACCTGATCGGGGAGCTGTTTTTT. Its protein is CASSGNLIGELFF.